This T cell receptor beta chain was recovered during a study of vaccination effects on CD4 cells after COVID-19. Study-wide results and limits: The vaccine-induced clones of healthy vaccinees included only 1 of 255 that cross-reacted with common cold coronaviruses. Whether induced by infection or by vaccine, clones showed marked clonal contraction late after vaccination.

The data were produced by immunoSEQ multiplex PCR, yet TCRdb's version contains in-frame clones alone and is incomplete. This repertoire shows about 48,000 clones, approximately 75% found once; its top ten account for 5% to 7%. Expansion with viral peptide pools was applied to antigen-specific CD4+ T cells by the ViraFEST assay prior to sequencing. Following a roughly 10-day culture, CD4+ T cells were purified. Nucleocapsid antibodies stayed negative before and after vaccination, showing no earlier SARS-CoV-2 infection. With around 10 ug/ml peptides and around 9.9 IU/ml IL-2, around 2.1 million PBMC per well were cultured. A few counts support this clone. Its target is not known. V lost 6 bases and J 6 bases, leaving 8 bases between the germline ends. CDR1 is WNHNN and CDR2 is SYGVQD in the germline V gene (reference sequence). The CDR3 has 12 amino acids.

The sample consisted of CD4+ T cells from PBMCs cultured with HCoV-OC43 spike peptides, taken before COVID-19 vaccination. Subset noted: HCoV-OC43 spike overlapping peptide pool stimulation. The chain joins TRBV10-1 to TRBJ1-4; D gene unclear. The clonotype was recovered from a human donor who received a COVID-19 vaccine. For the CDR3, the DNA is TGCGCCAGCAGGGGTGATGATGAAAAACTGTTTTTT. As protein: CASRGDDEKLFF.